This TCR beta chain originates from a study of T-cell memory formation after mild COVID-19. Between the trimmed V and J ends, which lost 5 bases and 1 base, there was a span of 13 bases. This CDR3 spans 15 amino acids. CDR1 and CDR2 from the germline V gene are SGHTA and FQGTGA. About this clonotype itself: No antigen is known for it.

Using constant-segment primers, 5'RACE produced TCR alpha and TCR beta cDNA libraries carrying sample barcodes and UMIs. TCRdb used MiXCR to reprocess the 5' RACE reads, holding one entry per CDR3 protein. The table lists 300,000 to 400,000 distinct CDR3 sequences, roughly 15% of them singletons, with 20% to 25% in the top ten. General study points: Clones from the second wave (peaking day 37) had unconfirmed SARS-CoV-2 specificity. Memory sampled before infection contained some responding clones, suggesting cross-reactive memory joined.

This receptor was identified in a young man who had mild COVID-19 (a few samples of this study predate the infection). Cell type and time point are not known. The sequencing input was PBMCs or a T cell subset sorted from them (not recorded which). V gene TRBV7-3 combines with J gene TRBJ2-3; D unclear. The CDR3: CASSRLLSGTDTQYF. Written as DNA, the CDR3 is TGTGCCAGCAGCCGTCTCTTAAGCGGCACAGATACGCAGTATTTT.